Presented here are 27 T cell receptor beta chains from one specimen sequenced in a study of CD8 T cells in Susac syndrome. RNA, at roughly 0.45 to 1 ug, was reverse transcribed with random hexamers. TCRdb passed the immunoSEQ multiplex PCR reads through MiXCR, listing each CDR3 protein once. This sample yields approximately 87,000 distinct CDR3 sequences, of which 96% are seen a single time; around 0.41% belongs to the top ten. Sequences were obtained from CD8+ T cells from PBMCs. These receptors came from a human donor with Susac syndrome.

The V call is TRBV29-1, the J call TRBJ1-1; possibly TRBD1 for D (5 bases). Germline V lookup: CDR1 SQVTM, CDR2 ANQGSEA. Trimming took off 3 bases at V and 1 base at J, with 9 bases between the two ends. This CDR3 contains 13 residues. The CDR3 loop is CSVETQGNTEAFF. The CDR3 DNA reads as TGCAGCGTTGAGACCCAGGGGAACACTGAAGCTTTCTTT.

V is TRBV30 and J is TRBJ1-1, with D uncertain. V was clipped by 2 bases and J by 0 bases, with 10 bases between them. The CDR3 sequence is 14 residues long. Germline CDR1 reads GTSNPN; CDR2 reads SVGIG (reference sequence). DNA for the CDR3: TGTGCCTGGAGTCTCGGAGTCCTGAACACTGAAGCTTTCTTT. Amino acids: CAWSLGVLNTEAFF.

The chain joins TRBV13 to TRBJ2-7; D gene unclear. This CDR3 comprises 13 residues. Trimming stripped 8 bases from V and 5 bases from J, with 16 bases between. The germline CDR1 and CDR2 sequences are PRHDT and FYEKMQ (reference sequence). CDR3 sequence reads: CASSNEEANEQYF. CDR3 nucleotide sequence: TGTGCCAGCTCAAACGAAGAAGCCAACGAGCAGTACTTC.

This chain uses TRBV28 with TRBJ2-1, with unresolved D. CDR3 size: 14 residues. V was pared by 6 bases and J by 2 bases, with 11 bases between. Germline V gives CDR1 MDHEN, CDR2 SYDVKM. CDR3 nucleotide sequence: TGTGCCAGCAGCCCCGATATAGCCTACAATGAGCAGTTCTTC. It specifies CASSPDIAYNEQFF.

This chain joins TRBV29-1 and TRBJ1-1; D gene unclear. This CDR3 spans 11 amino acids. The V end was cut by 5 bases, the J end by 7 bases, with 11 bases between. The germline V gene has CDR1 SQVTM and CDR2 ANQGSEA. The CDR3 nucleotides read TGCAGCGTTACCCTCGTGTATGAAGCTTTCTTT. It is translated as CSVTLVYEAFF.

Turning to this clonotype: The junction does not match germline at one end; this may be a read error. The chain recombines TRBV7-7 with TRBJ1-2; D gene unclear. Looked up from germline, CDR1 is SSHAT and CDR2 is FNYEAQ (reference sequence). This CDR3 contains 13 residues. The DNA for the CDR3 is TGTGCTAGCAGCCTCCATTGTGGGTATGGCTACACCTTC. Protein product: CASSLHCGYGYTF.

DNA for the CDR3: TGCACTGGGACCCAGGGCAATGAGCAGTTCTTC. It codes for CTGTQGNEQFF. V and J are TRBV20-1 and TRBJ2-1; either TRBD1 or TRBD2 may supply D (5 bases each). Germline V gene data show CDR1 as DFQATT and CDR2 as SNEGSKA (reference sequence). The CDR3 runs to 11 residues.

The V and J genes are TRBV5-4 and TRBJ2-1; D gene unclear. Between the trimmed V and J ends, which lost 2 bases and 0 bases, there was a span of 9 bases. CDR3 length equals 15 residues. CDR1 SGHNT and CDR2 YYREEE come from the germline V gene (reference sequence). CDR3 in amino acids: CASSLLESSYNEQFF. DNA for the CDR3: TGTGCCAGCAGCTTACTGGAGAGCTCCTACAATGAGCAGTTCTTC.

This sequence joins TRBV9 and TRBJ2-1, with D uncertain. Trimming took off 4 bases at V and 12 bases at J, with 11 bases between the two ends. The CDR3 covers 11 residues. CDR1 is SGDLS, CDR2 YYNGEE, per germline. The CDR3 DNA follows: TGTGCCAGCAGCCCCCCCCCATGGCAGTTCTTC. This sequence encodes CASSPPPWQFF.

The CDR3 sequence is CSAAPGKVPYNEQFF. As DNA, the CDR3 is TGCAGTGCTGCGCCAGGCAAAGTACCCTACAATGAGCAGTTCTTC. The chain employs TRBV20-1 and TRBJ2-1, with D hard to call. Germline V CDR1 and CDR2: DFQATT, SNEGSKA (reference sequence). Trimming took off 5 bases at V and 2 bases at J, with 16 bases between the two ends. The length of the CDR3 is 15 residues.

The J gene is TRBJ2-1, the V gene TRBV7-9; perhaps TRBD1 as D (5 bases). Trimming left V 0 bases short and J 5 bases short, with 11 bases between. This CDR3 has 15 amino acids. Germline assignment: CDR1 SEHNR and CDR2 FQNEAQ (reference sequence). The CDR3 region has the DNA TGTGCCAGCAGCTTAGCTGCAGGGTTGGACAATGAGCAGTTCTTC. This gives the protein CASSLAAGLDNEQFF.

The chain links TRBV4-3 to TRBJ1-2; D gene uncertain. The germline V gene encodes CDR1 LGHNA and CDR2 YSLEER. Trimming removed 0 bases from V and 7 bases from J, with 9 bases in between. CDR3 size: 13 residues. CDR3 bases: TGCGCCAGCAGCCAAGATATGGACGGTGGCTACACCTTC. Its translation: CASSQDMDGGYTF.

The chain couples TRBV12-3 or TRBV12-4 to TRBJ1-1; no clear D gene. The V end lost 6 bases, the J end lost 7 bases, and 9 bases lay between the germline ends. The CDR3 covers 11 residues. The CDR3 DNA follows: TGTGCCAGCAGGGCCGGCCTTGAAGCTTTCTTT. Amino acid sequence: CASRAGLEAFF.

The chain carries TRBV9 and TRBJ2-6, with D tentatively TRBD1 (6 bases). The V end was cut by 4 bases, the J end by 1 base, with 18 bases between. Germline lookup yields CDR1 SGDLS and CDR2 YYNGEE. The length of the CDR3 is 18 residues. CDR3 residues: CASSFPTGQYSGANVLTF. The CDR3 DNA reads as TGTGCCAGCAGCTTCCCGACAGGTCAATATTCTGGGGCCAACGTCCTGACTTTC.

The J gene is TRBJ2-5, the V gene TRBV20-1; D may be TRBD1 (6 bases). From germline, CDR1 is DFQATT and CDR2 SNEGSKA (reference sequence). The length of the CDR3 is 17 residues. Trimming cost V 3 bases and J 5 bases, with 25 bases left between them. This chain's CDR3 is CSASDRDIAILWETQYF. The CDR3, as DNA: TGCAGTGCTAGTGACCGGGACATAGCGATCCTGTGGGAGACCCAGTACTTC.

The chain carries TRBV14 and TRBJ2-7; D is undetermined. This CDR3 is built from 11 residues. V was trimmed by 0 bases and J by 5 bases, leaving 2 bases between them. CDR1 and CDR2 from the germline V gene are SGHDN and FVKESK. CDR3 amino acids: CASSQEDEQYF. Written as DNA, the CDR3 is TGTGCCAGCAGCCAAGAGGACGAGCAGTACTTC.

The V gene is TRBV19, the J gene TRBJ2-3, with D hard to call. The germline gives CDR1 LNHDA, CDR2 SQIVND (reference sequence). This CDR3 contains 15 residues. V dropped 3 bases and J dropped 5 bases, with 15 bases sitting between them. CDR3 DNA: TGTGCCAGTAGTATTTGGCTTTCCCTCGGAGATACGCAGTATTTT. Its translation: CASSIWLSLGDTQYF.

V is TRBV4-3 and J is TRBJ2-2, with D hard to call. Trimming shortened V by 0 bases and J by 2 bases, and 7 bases separated the two germline ends. CDR1 is LGHNA, CDR2 YSLEER, per germline. The CDR3 spans 15 residues. This CDR3 reads CASSQDWGNTGELFF. CDR3 bases: TGCGCCAGCAGCCAAGATTGGGGAAACACCGGGGAGCTGTTTTTT.

This clonotype has just one count. The chain links TRBV7-8 to TRBJ2-7; 14 nucleotides align to TRBD2. Trimming cost V 5 bases and J 2 bases; bases outside gene matches: 5. Germline V gives CDR1 SGHVS, CDR2 FQNEAQ. The CDR3 loop spans 16 amino acids. The CDR3 nucleotides read TGTGCCAGCAGCATTGGGACTAGCGGGAGTGCCTACGAGCAGTACTTC. Amino acids: CASSIGTSGSAYEQYF. The full variable domain, rest sourced from reference TRBV7-8 and TRBJ2-7, is GAGVSQSPRYKVAKRGQDVALRCDPISGHVSLFWYQQALGQGPEFLTYFQNEAQLDKSGLPSDRFFAERPEGSVSTLKIQRTQQEDSAVYLCASSIGTSGSAYEQYFGPGTRLTVT.

This chain joins TRBV20-1 and TRBJ2-1; 13 bases match TRBD2. Germline CDR1 DFQATT, CDR2 SNEGSKA (reference sequence). The CDR3 consists of 14 residues. The trim removed 4 bases at V and 7 bases at J, leaving 4 bases unmatched. CDR3 sequence reads: CSAIPGLAGNEQFF. DNA of the CDR3: TGCAGTGCTATTCCGGGACTAGCGGGGAATGAGCAGTTCTTC.

In its sample, this clonotype was seen once. V gene TRBV20-1 combines with J gene TRBJ2-7; TRBD2 is a possible D gene (6 bases). Germline CDR1 and CDR2: DFQATT and SNEGSKA (reference sequence). Trimming took 5 bases from V and 2 from J, leaving 16 bases between them. The CDR3 is made up of 14 amino acids. The CDR3 DNA reads TGCAGTGCTGATTCTAGCGCCATTACCTACGAGCAGTACTTC. Translation: CSADSSAITYEQYF.

This chain joins TRBV24-1 and TRBJ2-5, with D possibly matching TRBD1 (6 bases). V was pared by 7 bases and J by 0 bases, with 20 bases between. Germline values: CDR1 KGHDR, CDR2 SFDVKD. This CDR3 has 17 residues. CDR3 in DNA: TGTGCCACCAGCACTAGAAGAAAGGGACACTACCAAGAGACCCAGTACTTC. Residues: CATSTRRKGHYQETQYF.

This clonotype showed up just once. This chain joins TRBV27 and TRBJ1-1; D gene uncertain. V was cut by 0 bases and J by 6 bases, with 17 bases left in between. The germline V gene has CDR1 MNHEY and CDR2 SMNVEV (reference sequence). There are 16 residues in the CDR3. DNA for the CDR3: TGTGCCAGCAGTTTATCGCGTGGCCGAAGTCGAGCTGAAGCTTTCTTT. It encodes CASSLSRGRSRAEAFF.

CDR3 coding DNA: TGTGCCAGCAGCTCCCCGCCTGGAGGGGGGCCTCGGGAGCAGTACTTC. It translates to CASSSPPGGGPREQYF. The V and J genes are TRBV7-9 and TRBJ2-7; TRBD1 or TRBD2 may be the D gene (6 bases each). The V end lost 4 bases, the J end lost 7 bases, and 23 bases lay between the germline ends. The V gene's germline CDR1 is SEHNR and CDR2 FQNEAQ (reference sequence). The CDR3 consists of 16 residues.

V is TRBV28 and J is TRBJ2-3; D is perhaps TRBD1 (6 bases). The CDR3 consists of 14 residues. Trimming cost V 3 bases and J 2 bases, with 9 bases left between them. Germline V gene lookup returns CDR1 MDHEN and CDR2 SYDVKM. This chain's CDR3 is CASSLTGLTDTQYF. In DNA form, the CDR3 reads TGTGCCAGCAGTTTGACAGGCCTCACAGATACGCAGTATTTT. The full variable domain, completed using reference TRBV28 and TRBJ2-3, is DVKVTQSSRYLVKRTGEKVFLECVQDMDHENMFWYRQDPGLGLRLIYFSYDVKMKEKGDIPEGYSVSREKKERFSLILESASTNQTSMYLCASSLTGLTDTQYFGPGTRLTVL.

The chain employs TRBV20-1 and TRBJ2-6; D gene ambiguous. The CDR3 loop spans 17 amino acids. The germline V gene encodes CDR1 DFQATT and CDR2 SNEGSKA (reference sequence). Trimming took 0 bases from V and 0 from J, leaving 12 bases between them. CDR3 loop: CSARDRAVDSGANVLTF. The CDR3 DNA reads TGCAGTGCTAGAGATCGGGCAGTCGACTCTGGGGCCAACGTCCTGACTTTC.

The chain links TRBV13 to TRBJ2-2; the D gene is possibly TRBD2 (5 bases). From germline, CDR1 is PRHDT and CDR2 FYEKMQ (reference sequence). CDR3 length: 12 amino acids. Trimming cost V 5 bases and J 11 bases, with 12 bases left between them. CDR3 DNA sequence: TGTGCCAGCAGCCCCACCGGAGGCGAGCTGTTTTTT. Translated, it gives CASSPTGGELFF.